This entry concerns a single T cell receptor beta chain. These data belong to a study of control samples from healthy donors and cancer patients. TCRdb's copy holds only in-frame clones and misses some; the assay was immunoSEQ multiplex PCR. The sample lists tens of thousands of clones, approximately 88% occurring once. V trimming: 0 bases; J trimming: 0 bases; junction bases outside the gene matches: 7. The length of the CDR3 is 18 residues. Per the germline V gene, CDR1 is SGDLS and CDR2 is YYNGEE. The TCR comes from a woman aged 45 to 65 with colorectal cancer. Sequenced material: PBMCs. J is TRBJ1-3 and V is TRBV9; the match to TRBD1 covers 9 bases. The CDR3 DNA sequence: TGTGCCAGCAGCGTAGGAGTCCTGGACAGGGGCTCTGGAAACACCATATATTTT. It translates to CASSVGVLDRGSGNTIYF.